One sample yielded the 29 T cell receptor beta chains listed below, sequenced in a study of T cell responses to AZD1222 COVID-19 vaccine. Using immunoSEQ multiplex PCR, the repertoire was profiled, and TCRdb retains in-frame clones only, with some absent. The sample consists of about 140,000 clones, roughly 92% of them appearing once. The sequencing used peripheral blood, collected on day 0 of AZD1222 vaccination. These receptors all stem from an adult in good health.

The chain is built from TRBV28 and TRBJ2-5; possible D gene TRBD1, 5 bases. Germline values: CDR1 MDHEN, CDR2 SYDVKM. CDR3 size: 14 residues. The V gene lost 0 bases and the J gene lost 5 bases, with 10 bases spanning the gap. CDR3 nucleotide sequence: TGTGCCAGCAGTTTATGGGCAGGGTGGGAGACCCAGTACTTC. Its protein product is CASSLWAGWETQYF. Full variable domain (rest looked up from reference TRBV28 and TRBJ2-5): DVKVTQSSRYLVKRTGEKVFLECVQDMDHENMFWYRQDPGLGLRLIYFSYDVKMKEKGDIPEGYSVSREKKERFSLILESASTNQTSMYLCASSLWAGWETQYFGPGTRLLVL.

This rearrangement joins TRBV11-3 to TRBJ2-2; D is undetermined. The V end was cut by 5 bases, the J end by 6 bases, with 16 bases between. CDR1 and CDR2 (germline): SGHNT, YENEEA. CDR3 length: 15 amino acids. The CDR3 loop reads CASSLAHHLAGELFF. The CDR3 nucleotides are TGTGCCAGCAGCCTTGCACACCACCTGGCCGGGGAGCTGTTTTTT.

This chain links TRBV11-2 with TRBJ2-1; D uncertain. Germline CDR1 is SGHAT and CDR2 is FQNNGV. Trimming stripped 5 bases from V and 4 bases from J, with 12 bases between. The CDR3 loop spans 14 amino acids. CDR3 sequence: CASSRIRVYNEQFF. CDR3 coding DNA: TGTGCCAGCAGCCGGATCCGGGTATACAATGAGCAGTTCTTC.

The CDR3, as DNA: TGTGCCATCAGTGACCCTGACCTTGGCCCTCCAGAAGCTTTCTTT. As protein: CAISDPDLGPPEAFF. V and J are TRBV10-3 and TRBJ1-1; the D is unclear. The germline gives CDR1 ENHRY, CDR2 SYGVKD. With 3 bases removed from V and 8 bases from J, the gap between germline ends came to 19 bases. The CDR3 is 15 amino acids.

The V call is TRBV7-2, the J call TRBJ2-3; no firm D call. Germline V gene sequence: CDR1 SGHTA, CDR2 FQGNSA. Between the trimmed V and J ends, which lost 6 bases and 0 bases, there was a span of 10 bases. The CDR3 has 14 amino acids. CDR3 loop: CASRIRISTDTQYF. The CDR3 coding sequence is TGTGCCAGCAGAATCCGAATCAGCACAGATACGCAGTATTTT.

The chain joins TRBV6-5 to TRBJ1-3; the D gene is possibly TRBD1 (5 bases). This CDR3 contains 15 residues. The ends were cut back, 2 bases at V and 2 bases at J, with 10 bases in the middle. CDR1 and CDR2 from the germline V gene are MNHEY and SVGAGI. The CDR3 loop reads CASSYASGTGNTIYF. The CDR3 bases are TGTGCCAGCAGTTACGCGTCAGGGACTGGAAACACCATATATTTT.

This rearrangement joins TRBV27 to TRBJ2-3; TRBD1 aligns across 7 bases. The V and J ends lost 5 bases and 4 bases, in that order; junction bases with no gene match: 12. The CDR3 spans 16 residues. CDR1 and CDR2 from the germline V gene are MNHEY and SMNVEV (reference sequence). The CDR3 DNA follows: TGTGCCAGCAGTCCGGAAAACAGGGGTTACGCAGATACGCAGTATTTT. Translating it yields CASSPENRGYADTQYF.

The chain recombines TRBV5-4 with TRBJ1-1; unclear D gene. The CDR3 length is 14 residues. V dropped 4 bases and J dropped 6 bases, with 16 bases sitting between them. Germline lookup yields CDR1 SGHNT and CDR2 YYREEE (reference sequence). The CDR3 loop reads CASSRETNRAEAFF. The CDR3 nucleotides are TGTGCCAGCAGCCGAGAGACTAATCGAGCTGAAGCTTTCTTT.

The sample holds one count of this clone. V is TRBV10-3 and J is TRBJ1-1; 7 bases are a match to TRBD1. Germline V gene sequence: CDR1 ENHRY, CDR2 SYGVKD. With V trimmed by 8 bases and J by 5 bases, 14 bases remained unmatched. CDR3 length: 15 amino acids. The CDR3 region is CAIGTTGNGFTEAFF. The CDR3 nucleotides read TGTGCCATCGGAACGACAGGGAATGGTTTTACTGAAGCTTTCTTT.

The chain employs TRBV7-2 and TRBJ2-1, with TRBD2 matching over 11 bases. The CDR3 spans 15 residues. Germline values: CDR1 SGHTA, CDR2 FQGNSA. The V gene end was trimmed by 6 bases and the J gene end by 7 bases; junction bases not matched to a gene: 8. CDR3: CASSQLAGVWNEQFF. The CDR3, as DNA: TGTGCCAGCAGTCAACTAGCGGGAGTATGGAATGAGCAGTTCTTC.

V and J are TRBV29-1 and TRBJ2-1; the D is unclear. This CDR3 contains 10 residues. Trimming left V 7 bases short and J 9 bases short, with 10 bases between. Germline V gene lookup returns CDR1 SQVTM and CDR2 ANQGSEA. Written as DNA, the CDR3 is TGCAGCGCTGAGGTTGGTGAGCAGTTCTTC. Its protein product is CSAEVGEQFF.

This chain joins TRBV1 and TRBJ1-4. TRBV1 is a recognized pseudogene. This CDR3 comprises 21 residues. The CDR3 region is CTSSQDRREQVLPATNEKLFF. DNA of the CDR3: TGCACCAGCAGCCAAGATCGGAGGGAACAAGTCCTTCCTGCAACTAATGAAAAACTGTTTTTT.

This chain connects TRBV6-6 to TRBJ2-5, with D possibly being TRBD2 (6 bases). The CDR3 contains 15 residues. Germline CDR1 is MNHNY and CDR2 is SVGAGI (reference sequence). Trimming took off 6 bases at V and 1 base at J, with 15 bases between the two ends. CDR3 in DNA: TGTGCCAGCAGATCCCTCCGGGACTCCCAAGAGACCCAGTACTTC. It codes for CASRSLRDSQETQYF.

The chain joins TRBV28 to TRBJ2-7; D call uncertain. The CDR3 is 15 residues long. Germline lookup yields CDR1 MDHEN and CDR2 SYDVKM. With 5 bases removed from V and 3 bases from J, the gap between germline ends came to 17 bases. The CDR3 region has the DNA TGTGCCAGCAGTGGCGGTGGCAGTAGTAGCTACGAGCAGTACTTC. As protein: CASSGGGSSSYEQYF.

This clone was seen only a few times. Other DNA sequences within the sample encode an identical CDR3. The chain joins TRBV5-1 to TRBJ2-2, with D unclear. Looked up from germline, CDR1 is SGHRS and CDR2 is YFSETQ. The germline V and J ends were trimmed by 2 bases and 2 bases, with 1 base remaining between them. The CDR3 is made up of 12 amino acids. The CDR3 region is CASSLNTGELFF. For the CDR3, the DNA is TGCGCCAGCAGCTTAAACACCGGGGAGCTGTTTTTT.

This chain links TRBV10-1 with TRBJ1-1; no firm D call. Germline CDR1 WNHNN, CDR2 SYGVQD (reference sequence). Trimming took 7 bases from V and 3 from J, leaving 18 bases between them. The CDR3 is made up of 15 amino acids. CDR3 amino acids: CASTKGDPGHTEAFF. The CDR3 bases are TGCGCCAGCACCAAGGGAGACCCTGGGCACACTGAAGCTTTCTTT.

The chain joins TRBV7-9 to TRBJ2-3, with a weak D call TRBD1 (6 bases). This CDR3 spans 14 amino acids. Trimming left V 11 bases short and J 0 bases short, with 15 bases between. Germline V gene sequence: CDR1 SEHNR, CDR2 FQNEAQ (reference sequence). CDR3 loop: CACRGGSSTDTQYF. CDR3 coding DNA: TGTGCCTGCCGTGGGGGCTCTAGCACAGATACGCAGTATTTT. Using reference TRBV7-9 and TRBJ2-3 for the parts outside the CDR3, the full variable domain is DTGVSQNPRHKITKRGQNVTFRCDPISEHNRLYWYRQTLGQGPEFLTYFQNEAQLEKSRLLSDRFSAERPKGSFSTLEIQRTEQGDSAMYLCACRGGSSTDTQYFGPGTRLTVL.

The V and J genes are TRBV10-1 and TRBJ2-7; 9 bases line up with TRBD2. The CDR3 length is 15 residues. Trimming at V came to 0 bases and at J to 4 bases, leaving 4 bases not matched to a gene. Per germline, CDR1 WNHNN and CDR2 SYGVQD (reference sequence). CDR3 sequence (DNA): TGCGCCAGCAGTGAGTCGCGTAGCGGGAGTTACGAGCAGTACTTC. Translation: CASSESRSGSYEQYF.

The V gene is TRBV28, the J gene TRBJ1-1; D is uncertain. CDR1 is MDHEN and CDR2 is SYDVKM in the germline V gene. This CDR3 spans 13 amino acids. V was cut by 7 bases and J by 3 bases, with 12 bases left in between. The CDR3 DNA reads as TGTGCCAGCACCCAATCTGGGGACACTGAAGCTTTCTTT. Protein: CASTQSGDTEAFF.

The V and J genes are TRBV28 and TRBJ1-5; 7 bases fit TRBD1. This CDR3 contains 14 residues. Trimming cost V 6 bases and J 3 bases; bases outside gene matches: 5. Germline-derived CDR1 and CDR2 are MDHEN and SYDVKM. The CDR3 coding sequence is TGTGCCAGCAGGCGGGACAGTTACAATCAGCCCCAGCATTTT. It encodes CASRRDSYNQPQHF.

CDR3 in DNA: TGTGCCAGTAGTATGCTAGGCCCCGGGGAGCTGTTTTTT. Translated, it gives CASSMLGPGELFF. The chain links TRBV19 to TRBJ2-2; D is unresolved. Per the germline V gene, CDR1 is LNHDA and CDR2 is SQIVND (reference sequence). This CDR3 region has 13 residues. With 3 bases removed from V and 6 bases from J, the gap between germline ends came to 8 bases.

The chain couples TRBV20-1 to TRBJ1-1; D is unclear. This CDR3 is built from 10 residues. Germline CDR1 and CDR2: DFQATT and SNEGSKA (reference sequence). CDR3 loop: CSGGYTEAFF. Here the CDR3 DNA reads TGCAGCGGCGGATACACTGAAGCTTTCTTT.

The chain employs TRBV10-2 and TRBJ1-2, with 8 bases that match TRBD1. Looked up from germline, CDR1 is WSHSY and CDR2 is SAAADI. V shed 0 bases and J 8 bases; nucleotides not matched to a gene: 11. The CDR3 length is 16 residues. The CDR3 coding sequence is TGCGCCAGCAGTGAGTCTCCAACCAGGGGGCGCGAAGGCTACACCTTC. It codes for CASSESPTRGREGYTF.

J is TRBJ1-4 and V is TRBV4-1, with unresolved D. The CDR3 extends over 18 amino acids. Trimming took 2 bases from V and 0 from J, leaving 16 bases between them. The V gene's germline CDR1 is MGHRA and CDR2 YSYEKL. Here the CDR3 DNA reads TGCGCCAGCAGCCAATTTGGCGAAAGGGCCGCAACTAATGAAAAACTGTTTTTT. Amino acid sequence: CASSQFGERAATNEKLFF.

This clone was recorded a few times. The J gene is TRBJ2-1, the V gene TRBV28; 8 bases are a match to TRBD2. The germline V gene has CDR1 MDHEN and CDR2 SYDVKM. CDR3 size: 14 residues. After removal of 5 bases from V and 8 bases from J, the junction contained 8 bases not matched to a gene. The CDR3 coding sequence is TGTGCCAGCAGTCCAGCGGGAGCGATCGATGAGCAGTTCTTC. This codes for CASSPAGAIDEQFF.

The chain recombines TRBV7-2 with TRBJ1-1; 9 nucleotides match TRBD1. Germline V gene sequence: CDR1 SGHTA, CDR2 FQGNSA. The CDR3 runs to 15 residues. With V trimmed by 1 base and J by 5 bases, 5 bases remained unmatched. The CDR3 region is CASSLEVGTGTEAFF. The CDR3 DNA is TGTGCCAGCAGCTTAGAGGTCGGGACAGGGACTGAAGCTTTCTTT.

This sequence joins TRBV21-1 and TRBJ2-5; whether TRBD2, the table's D call, matches the DNA was not checked. TRBV21-1 is a listed pseudogene. This CDR3 region has 16 residues. The CDR3 sequence: CASSKARWERRETQYF. The CDR3 DNA sequence: TGTGCCAGCAGCAAAGCTCGGTGGGAGCGGCGAGAGACCCAGTACTTC.

This chain connects TRBV5-4 to TRBJ1-1; D gene unclear. Germline lookup yields CDR1 SGHNT and CDR2 YYREEE (reference sequence). Trimming pared 3 bases from V and 0 bases from J, leaving 12 bases between. This CDR3 has 15 residues. Here the CDR3 DNA reads TGTGCCAGCAGCTACTCCCCACAATTGAACACTGAAGCTTTCTTT. It yields the protein CASSYSPQLNTEAFF.

The rearrangement links TRBV6-6 to TRBJ1-5; D is unresolved. With 1 base removed from V and 3 bases from J, the gap between germline ends came to 4 bases. Germline V gene data show CDR1 as MNHNY and CDR2 as SVGAGI (reference sequence). The length of the CDR3 is 13 residues. The CDR3 nucleotides are TGTGCCAGCAGTTACTTCTTCAATCAGCCCCAGCATTTT. It translates to CASSYFFNQPQHF.